These 30 T cell receptor beta chains were all obtained from the same sample, sequenced in a study of T cell responses to AZD1222 COVID-19 vaccine. Assay: immunoSEQ multiplex PCR; the TCRdb copy retains only in-frame clones and omits some. The data contain approximately 150,000 clones, around 89% of them singletons. The material was peripheral blood, obtained 28 days after the second AZD1222 dose. All receptors come from an adult who received the AZD1222 COVID-19 vaccine.

The chain couples TRBV18 to TRBJ1-1; 8 bases map to TRBD1. This CDR3 has 16 amino acids. Germline CDR1 and CDR2: KGHSH and LQKENI. V dropped 3 bases and J dropped 5; count of bases not matched to a gene: 11. The CDR3 spells CASSPLPGQDVTEAFF. Here the CDR3 DNA reads TGTGCCAGCTCACCCCTACCGGGACAGGATGTAACTGAAGCTTTCTTT.

The CDR3 reads CASSRTGRSGDEQYF. CDR3 nucleotide sequence: TGTGCCAGCAGTAGGACAGGGCGATCGGGGGACGAGCAGTACTTC. J is TRBJ2-7 and V is TRBV2; 8 nucleotides match TRBD1. V lost 5 bases and J lost 5; bases outside the gene matches: 11. Germline CDR1 and CDR2: SNHLY and FYNNEI. The CDR3 runs 15 residues. Combining the CDR3 with reference TRBV2 and TRBJ2-7 gives the whole variable domain EPEVTQTPSHQVTQMGQEVILRCVPISNHLYFYWYRQILGQKVEFLVSFYNNEISEKSEIFDDQFSVERPDGSNFTLKIRSTKLEDSAMYFCASSRTGRSGDEQYFGPGTRLTVT.

The chain couples TRBV5-1 to TRBJ1-1; D might be TRBD1 (6 bases). In germline, CDR1 is SGHRS, CDR2 YFSETQ. V shed 6 bases and J shed 7 bases, with 19 bases lying between them. The CDR3 runs to 14 residues. The chain's CDR3 is CASTTEPGTLEAFF. Here the CDR3 DNA reads TGCGCCAGCACCACCGAACCCGGGACACTTGAAGCTTTCTTT.

The CDR3 DNA follows: TGTGCCAGCAGTCCACGTCGGGTAGCGGGGTCAGATACGCAGTATTTT. It specifies CASSPRRVAGSDTQYF. V is TRBV28 and J is TRBJ2-3; TRBD2 matches at 8 bases. The V gene end was trimmed by 5 bases and the J gene end by 4 bases; junction bases not matched to a gene: 11. The CDR3 is 16 residues long. Germline loops: CDR1 MDHEN, CDR2 SYDVKM.

This clone was seen a single time. The chain recombines TRBV7-8 with TRBJ2-3; D unresolved. V lost 5 bases, J lost 2 bases, and 5 bases lay in between. The CDR3 length is 12 residues. Germline-derived CDR1 and CDR2 are SGHVS and FQNEAQ. The CDR3 DNA follows: TGTGCCAGCAGCATCCACACAGATACGCAGTATTTT. This gives the protein CASSIHTDTQYF.

This clone was counted between two and nine times. This sequence joins TRBV19 and TRBJ1-1; D is ambiguous. V shed 5 bases and J shed 5 bases, with 18 bases lying between them. Germline V lookup: CDR1 LNHDA, CDR2 SQIVND (reference sequence). This CDR3 region has 15 residues. The CDR3 DNA follows: TGTGCCAGTAGTTCGACCCGGGCCACGGGGACTGAAGCTTTCTTT. Amino acids: CASSSTRATGTEAFF.

The rearrangement uses TRBV7-6 and TRBJ2-5; 9 bases are a match to TRBD1. The CDR3 extends over 15 amino acids. V lost 4 bases and J lost 2; bases outside the gene matches: 5. Per the germline V gene, CDR1 is SGHVS and CDR2 is FNYEAQ. The chain's CDR3 is CASSYGTGRQETQYF. In DNA, the CDR3 is TGTGCCAGCAGCTACGGGACAGGGCGACAAGAGACCCAGTACTTC. The full variable domain, its missing parts supplied by reference TRBV7-6 and TRBJ2-5, is GAGVSQSPRYKVTKRGQDVALRCDPISGHVSLYWYRQALGQGPEFLTYFNYEAQQDKSGLPNDRFSAERPEGSISTLTIQRTEQRDSAMYRCASSYGTGRQETQYFGPGTRLLVL.

This chain uses TRBV6-6 with TRBJ1-6; perhaps TRBD1 as D (6 bases). This CDR3 is built from 12 residues. In germline, CDR1 is MNHNY, CDR2 SVGAGI (reference sequence). The V and J ends lost 7 bases and 9 bases respectively, with 10 bases between them. The CDR3 region has the DNA TGTGCCAGCAAAATGGACAGTTCACCCCTCCACTTT. It yields the protein CASKMDSSPLHF.

CDR3 nucleotides: TGTGCCAGCTCAAATAACAGGGGGCGTAACACTGAAGCTTTCTTT. As protein: CASSNNRGRNTEAFF. The chain joins TRBV18 to TRBJ1-1; 9 bases line up with TRBD1. The CDR3 is 15 amino acids. V shed 5 bases and J 2 bases; nucleotides not matched to a gene: 6. In germline, CDR1 is KGHSH, CDR2 LQKENI.

The chain combines TRBV2 with TRBJ1-2; TRBD1 aligns across 7 bases. The V gene's germline CDR1 is SNHLY and CDR2 FYNNEI. CDR3 length: 16 residues. V lost 6 bases to trimming and J lost 2 bases; unmatched junction nucleotides: 12. The CDR3 protein is CASRVPGTELNYGYTF. DNA of the CDR3: TGTGCCAGCAGAGTGCCGGGGACAGAATTAAACTATGGCTACACCTTC.

Only one count was recorded for this clone. The rearrangement links TRBV25-1 to TRBJ2-1, with D tentatively TRBD1 (5 bases). The germline V and J ends were trimmed by 2 bases and 9 bases, with 11 bases remaining between them. In germline, CDR1 is MGHDK, CDR2 SYGVNS. CDR3 length equals 13 residues. Written as DNA, the CDR3 is TGTGCCAGCAGTGAAGAGACAGCGAGTGAGCAGTTCTTC. It codes for CASSEETASEQFF. Looking up the rest from reference TRBV25-1 and TRBJ2-1 gives the full variable domain: EADIYQTPRYLVIGTGKKITLECSQTMGHDKMYWYQQDPGMELHLIHYSYGVNSTEKGDLSSESTVSRIRTEHFPLTLESARPSHTSQYLCASSEETASEQFFGPGTRLTVL.

The rearrangement joins TRBV9 to TRBJ2-7; tentatively, D is TRBD2 (7 bases). Germline CDR1 and CDR2: SGDLS and YYNGEE. This CDR3 region has 16 residues. Trimming shortened V by 4 bases and J by 2 bases, and 19 bases separated the two germline ends. CDR3 coding DNA: TGTGCCAGCAGCCCTACCACGGGGGGCTCGCCCTACGAGCAGTACTTC. It codes for CASSPTTGGSPYEQYF.

As to this clone: This sample includes further DNA sequences coding for the same CDR3. J is TRBJ1-2 and V is TRBV27; 7 bases line up with TRBD1. The CDR3 runs 13 residues. The J segment lost 2 bases and the V segment lost 6 bases, leaving 3 bases of the junction unmatched. The germline V gene has CDR1 MNHEY and CDR2 SMNVEV (reference sequence). The CDR3 spells CASSLTGNYGYTF. The CDR3 nucleotides read TGTGCCAGCAGCTTGACAGGGAACTATGGCTACACCTTC.

The V gene is TRBV7-8, the J gene TRBJ2-5; possible D gene TRBD2, 7 bases. This CDR3 region has 14 residues. CDR1 SGHVS and CDR2 FQNEAQ come from the germline V gene. Trimming removed 5 bases from V and 5 bases from J, with 15 bases in between. CDR3 sequence reads: CASSNRGAGETQYF. The CDR3 DNA reads TGTGCCAGCAGCAACCGGGGGGCCGGGGAGACCCAGTACTTC.

The J gene is TRBJ2-7, the V gene TRBV7-2; 7 nucleotides align to TRBD1. Unmatched junction bases numbered 16, after V lost 5 bases and J lost 6 bases. CDR3 length: 16 amino acids. Per germline, CDR1 SGHTA and CDR2 FQGNSA. This CDR3 is CASSHYRGPARSEQYF. The CDR3 DNA sequence: TGTGCCAGCAGCCACTACAGGGGTCCGGCCCGCTCCGAGCAGTACTTC. Full variable domain (outside the CDR3, taken from reference TRBV7-2 and TRBJ2-7): GAGVSQSPSNKVTEKGKDVELRCDPISGHTALYWYRQSLGQGLEFLIYFQGNSAPDKSGLPSDRFSAERTGGSVSTLTIQRTQQEDSAVYLCASSHYRGPARSEQYFGPGTRLTVT.

This clone was seen only once. The chain couples TRBV4-3 to TRBJ1-1; D might be TRBD1 (6 bases). The CDR3 sequence is 16 residues long. The germline V gene encodes CDR1 LGHNA and CDR2 YSLEER. The ends were cut back, 0 bases at V and 1 base at J, with 12 bases in the middle. The CDR3 loop is CASSQDSGRGNTEAFF. The CDR3 DNA reads as TGCGCCAGCAGCCAAGATTCGGGCAGGGGGAACACTGAAGCTTTCTTT.

The CDR3 sequence is CSVESPPRRMYNEQFF. CDR3 DNA: TGCAGCGTTGAATCTCCCCCTCGGCGGATGTACAATGAGCAGTTCTTC. This chain connects TRBV29-1 to TRBJ2-1; D is unclear. The CDR3 is 16 amino acids. Deletions cut 2 bases from V and 4 bases from J, with 18 bases between. CDR1 is SQVTM and CDR2 is ANQGSEA in the germline V gene.

This chain's CDR3 is CAISNAAGQGTDTQYF. CDR3 sequence (DNA): TGTGCCATCAGTAACGCGGCGGGACAGGGAACAGATACGCAGTATTTT. The V and J genes are TRBV10-3 and TRBJ2-3; the match to TRBD1 covers 9 bases. The CDR3 totals 16 residues. V was clipped by 5 bases and J by 3 bases; unmatched bases: 9. The germline V gene has CDR1 ENHRY and CDR2 SYGVKD.

The chain combines TRBV4-2 with TRBJ2-1, with D perhaps matching TRBD1 or TRBD2 (5 bases each). Germline V gene data show CDR1 as LGHNA and CDR2 as YNFKEQ. V lost 2 bases to trimming and J lost 2 bases, with 13 bases between them. This CDR3 region has 16 residues. The CDR3 spells CASSQSGTDPYNEQFF. Written as DNA, the CDR3 is TGTGCCAGCAGCCAATCCGGGACGGATCCCTACAATGAGCAGTTCTTC.

V gene TRBV4-2 combines with J gene TRBJ1-5; D gene ambiguous. V lost 0 bases to trimming and J lost 3 bases, with 12 bases between them. This CDR3 is 16 amino acids long. The germline CDR1 and CDR2 sequences are LGHNA and YNFKEQ. The CDR3, as DNA: TGTGCCAGCAGCCAAGACCCCGGACGGAACAATCAGCCCCAGCATTTT. Translation: CASSQDPGRNNQPQHF.

This clone appeared once. This chain uses TRBV5-6 with TRBJ2-1; 12 bases align to TRBD2. V dropped 0 bases and J dropped 9; count of bases not matched to a gene: 1. The CDR3 runs to 14 residues. Germline values: CDR1 SGHDT, CDR2 YYEEEE. The CDR3 spells CASSLGGLAGEQFF. The CDR3 DNA sequence: TGTGCCAGCAGCTTGGGGGGACTAGCGGGTGAGCAGTTCTTC.

This chain joins TRBV7-9 and TRBJ1-3, with 8 nucleotides matching TRBD1. Trimming took 8 bases from V and 0 from J; bases not matched to a gene: 9. This CDR3 has 16 residues. Germline CDR1 reads SEHNR; CDR2 reads FQNEAQ (reference sequence). The CDR3 DNA follows: TGTGCCAGCCTAGGGCGGGGACAGGTCTCTGGAAACACCATATATTTT. As protein: CASLGRGQVSGNTIYF.

This chain connects TRBV19 to TRBJ2-4, with TRBD1 matching over 8 bases. This CDR3 has 18 amino acids. J gave up 4 bases and V 4 bases, and 15 bases lay outside the gene matches. Germline-derived CDR1 and CDR2 are LNHDA and SQIVND (reference sequence). The CDR3 is CASSKGDRFTLGKNIQYF. As DNA, the CDR3 is TGTGCCAGTAGTAAGGGGGACAGGTTCACCCTAGGGAAAAACATTCAGTACTTC.

The chain joins TRBV5-1 to TRBJ2-1; 8 bases agree with TRBD2. CDR3 length: 16 amino acids. CDR1 SGHRS and CDR2 YFSETQ come from the germline V gene. V lost 4 bases to trimming and J lost 8 bases; unmatched junction nucleotides: 14. The CDR3 region is CASSPSAGGPGYEQFF. DNA for the CDR3: TGCGCCAGCAGCCCTTCGGCGGGGGGCCCCGGGTATGAGCAGTTCTTC. Using reference TRBV5-1 and TRBJ2-1 for the parts outside the CDR3, the full variable domain is KAGVTQTPRYLIKTRGQQVTLSCSPISGHRSVSWYQQTPGQGLQFLFEYFSETQRNKGNFPGRFSGRQFSNSRSEMNVSTLELGDSALYLCASSPSAGGPGYEQFFGPGTRLTVL.

This sequence joins TRBV3-1 (or the pseudogene TRBV3-2) and TRBJ2-5; 8 bases line up with TRBD1. The V gene end was trimmed by 5 bases and the J gene end by 3 bases; junction bases not matched to a gene: 2. The CDR3 sequence is 13 residues long. Germline CDR1 reads LGHDT; CDR2 reads YNNKEL (reference sequence). The DNA for the CDR3 is TGTGCCAGCAGCAAGACAGGGGAAGAGACCCAGTACTTC. It encodes CASSKTGEETQYF.

V usage is TRBV6-5 and J usage is TRBJ2-4; tentative D call: TRBD2 (5 bases). CDR1 MNHEY and CDR2 SVGAGI come from the germline V gene. The CDR3 length is 15 residues. The V and J ends lost 2 bases and 6 bases respectively, with 14 bases between them. CDR3: CASSYTGSKINIQYF. The CDR3 region has the DNA TGTGCCAGCAGTTACACTGGGAGCAAAATAAACATTCAGTACTTC.

V and J are TRBV10-3 and TRBJ2-2; a possible D gene is TRBD1 (6 bases). The ends were cut back, 3 bases at V and 6 bases at J, with 11 bases in the middle. Germline V gives CDR1 ENHRY, CDR2 SYGVKD. The CDR3 is made up of 14 amino acids. The CDR3 sequence is CAISESRTAGELFF. CDR3 nucleotide sequence: TGTGCCATCAGTGAATCAAGGACAGCCGGGGAGCTGTTTTTT.

V usage is TRBV11-2 and J usage is TRBJ2-3; either TRBD1 or TRBD2 may supply D (5 bases each). V was cut by 4 bases and J by 4 bases, with 24 bases left in between. Germline CDR1 and CDR2: SGHAT and FQNNGV. CDR3 size: 18 residues. The CDR3 DNA is TGTGCCAGCAGCTACTCCGCTGAGGGGCGAGGGTCTTCAGATACGCAGTATTTT. It specifies CASSYSAEGRGSSDTQYF.

The V and J genes are TRBV27 and TRBJ1-5; 12 nucleotides agree with TRBD1. J lost 2 bases, V lost 6 bases, and 14 bases had no gene match. The CDR3 totals 19 residues. CDR1 and CDR2 (germline): MNHEY, SMNVEV (reference sequence). The CDR3 here is CASRPYRDRGRMGNQPQHF. CDR3 bases: TGTGCCAGCAGACCTTACCGGGACAGGGGGCGCATGGGCAATCAGCCCCAGCATTTT.

The table lists this clone with a few counts. The CDR3 spells CASSPLGTAGEKLFF. CDR3 DNA: TGTGCCAGCTCACCCCTCGGGACAGCGGGCGAAAAACTGTTTTTT. This chain uses TRBV18 with TRBJ1-4, with 7 bases matching TRBD1. Germline CDR1 reads KGHSH; CDR2 reads LQKENI. Losses at the gene ends were 3 bases for V and 8 bases for J; bases not matched to a gene: 9. The CDR3 is 15 amino acids.